The present T cell receptor beta chain was sequenced within a study of shared clonotypes between healthy human individuals. Study background: Donors had three CD4 naive, three CD4 memory, two CD8 naive and one CD8 memory plate apiece.

Germline V lookup: CDR1 SGHNT, CDR2 YYREEE (reference sequence). Trimming took off 3 bases at V and 4 bases at J, with 13 bases between the two ends. The CDR3 extends over 15 amino acids. The assay was immunoSEQ multiplex PCR, and TCRdb's table has in-frame clones only and misses some. The profile shows about 980,000 clones, approximately 80% of them singletons. The sequenced material came from memory CD4+ T cells sorted from blood. Subset of the sample: CD45RA-negative fraction. This sequence was found in a man between 18 and 35 years old in good health. The V gene is TRBV5-4, the J gene TRBJ1-4; perhaps TRBD1 as D (6 bases). The CDR3 is CASSSRTDFNEKLFF. The CDR3 bases are TGTGCCAGCAGCTCGCGGACAGACTTTAATGAAAAACTGTTTTTT.